This T cell receptor beta chain was profiled in a study of early T cells in non-severe SARS-CoV-2 infection. On the study more broadly: The study sequenced bulk RNA from unsorted whole blood, with chains unpaired. Study results and caveats: Anti-spike CD8 specificities were favored by VDJdb matching, whose results missed private and CD4 specificities.

This clonotype showed up just a few times. Antigen unknown. Per germline, CDR1 SNHLY and CDR2 FYNNEI. The CDR3 consists of 14 residues. The ends were cut back, 8 bases at V and 5 bases at J, with 15 bases in the middle. Separate cDNA molecules each had unique molecular identifiers attached to them. From the 5' RACE reads, TCRdb called clonotypes with MiXCR, one entry per CDR3 protein. The table records tens of thousands of distinct CDR3 sequences, under 5.5% of them present only once. V gene TRBV2 combines with J gene TRBJ1-4; D is possibly TRBD1 (6 bases). Sequencing was carried out using whole blood. This receptor was taken from an adult who was a healthcare worker with PCR-confirmed SARS-CoV-2 infection or an uninfected control (not recorded which). The CDR3 nucleotides read TGTGCCAGCGCAAACACGGGGGCAAATGAAAAACTGTTTTTT. Amino acid sequence: CASANTGANEKLFF.